These 23 T cell receptor beta chains share one sample of origin, sequenced in a study of T cell responses to AZD1222 COVID-19 vaccine. Sequencing was performed with immunoSEQ multiplex PCR; in TCRdb, only in-frame clones are kept and a portion is missing. The table lists 100,000 to 150,000 clones, 86% of them singletons. Sequenced material: peripheral blood, taken on day 0 of AZD1222 vaccination. Source of these receptors: an adult in good health.

This chain uses TRBV7-9 with TRBJ2-3; D is perhaps TRBD1 or TRBD2 (5 bases each). The CDR3 consists of 16 residues. In germline, CDR1 is SEHNR, CDR2 FQNEAQ (reference sequence). The V gene lost 2 bases and the J gene lost 3 bases, with 15 bases spanning the gap. Written as DNA, the CDR3 is TGTGCCAGCAGCTTAACAGGCGGGTTGAGGACAGATACGCAGTATTTT. Its protein is CASSLTGGLRTDTQYF. Drawing the rest from reference TRBV7-9 and TRBJ2-3, the complete variable domain is DTGVSQNPRHKITKRGQNVTFRCDPISEHNRLYWYRQTLGQGPEFLTYFQNEAQLEKSRLLSDRFSAERPKGSFSTLEIQRTEQGDSAMYLCASSLTGGLRTDTQYFGPGTRLTVL.

The chain couples TRBV18 to TRBJ1-4, with D uncertain. In germline, CDR1 is KGHSH, CDR2 LQKENI. The length of the CDR3 is 14 residues. Trimming shortened V by 3 bases and J by 1 base, and 6 bases separated the two germline ends. The CDR3, as DNA: TGTGCCAGCTCACCGGGGAGAACTAATGAAAAACTGTTTTTT. Its translation is CASSPGRTNEKLFF.

This clone was recorded many times. The chain uses TRBV4-1 and TRBJ1-5, with unresolved D. Per germline, CDR1 MGHRA and CDR2 YSYEKL. CDR3 length equals 14 residues. Trimming removed 5 bases at V and 0 bases at J, with 8 bases between. For the CDR3, the DNA is TGCGCCAGCAGCACCGGGGATAGCAATCAGCCCCAGCATTTT. As protein: CASSTGDSNQPQHF.

This chain joins TRBV19 and TRBJ2-2; 10 bases are shared with TRBD1. CDR1 and CDR2 (germline): LNHDA, SQIVND (reference sequence). V lost 3 bases, J lost 3 bases, and 4 bases stayed unmatched. The CDR3 sequence is 16 residues long. The CDR3 loop reads CASSIRGQGDTGELFF. The CDR3 DNA is TGTGCCAGTAGTATCCGAGGACAGGGGGACACCGGGGAGCTGTTTTTT.

V is TRBV5-1 and J is TRBJ1-1; D gene ambiguous. V was clipped by 4 bases and J by 6 bases, with 13 bases between them. The CDR3 has 13 residues. CDR1 SGHRS and CDR2 YFSETQ come from the germline V gene. The CDR3 sequence is CASSVTGRAEAFF. The CDR3, as DNA: TGCGCCAGCAGCGTGACTGGCCGGGCTGAAGCTTTCTTT.

This chain connects TRBV24-1 to TRBJ1-2; TRBD1 matches at 9 bases. Germline values: CDR1 KGHDR, CDR2 SFDVKD. J was trimmed by 8 bases and V by 3 bases; bases with no gene match: 6. The CDR3 covers 14 residues. The CDR3 region has the DNA TGTGCCACCAGTGATCTTCGGACAGGGGACGGCTACACCTTC. This gives the protein CATSDLRTGDGYTF.

This chain links TRBV2 with TRBJ2-5; 7 bases map to TRBD2. This CDR3 contains 16 residues. V dropped 7 bases and J dropped 0; count of bases not matched to a gene: 11. Per the germline V gene, CDR1 is SNHLY and CDR2 is FYNNEI. CDR3 in amino acids: CASMTVQREYQETQYF. Written as DNA, the CDR3 is TGTGCCAGCATGACCGTTCAGCGGGAATACCAAGAGACCCAGTACTTC. The variable domain in full, completed from reference TRBV2 and TRBJ2-5, reads EPEVTQTPSHQVTQMGQEVILRCVPISNHLYFYWYRQILGQKVEFLVSFYNNEISEKSEIFDDQFSVERPDGSNFTLKIRSTKLEDSAMYFCASMTVQREYQETQYFGPGTRLLVL.

This clone is a singleton in its sample. This chain uses TRBV19 with TRBJ2-1; the match to TRBD2 covers 8 bases. CDR3 length equals 15 residues. Looked up from germline, CDR1 is LNHDA and CDR2 is SQIVND (reference sequence). V shed 4 bases and J 6 bases; nucleotides not matched to a gene: 8. This CDR3 is CASSKGLATVNEQFF. The DNA of the CDR3 is TGTGCCAGTAGTAAAGGACTAGCAACCGTCAATGAGCAGTTCTTC.

The CDR3 bases are TGTGCCAGCAGCTCCCCAGGCTACAATGAGCAGTTCTTC. Translated: CASSSPGYNEQFF. V and J are TRBV7-2 and TRBJ2-1; D gene ambiguous. Germline lookup yields CDR1 SGHTA and CDR2 FQGNSA. V was shortened by 4 bases and J by 3 bases, with 7 bases between the two germline ends. This CDR3 is 13 amino acids long.

This chain joins TRBV4-3 and TRBJ1-1; 9 bases map to TRBD1. CDR1 and CDR2 from the germline V gene are LGHNA and YSLEER. V gave up 6 bases and J gave up 1 base; unmatched junction bases: 3. This CDR3 is 14 amino acids long. The chain's CDR3 is CASRKQGANTEAFF. CDR3 nucleotide sequence: TGCGCCAGCAGGAAACAGGGGGCGAACACTGAAGCTTTCTTT.

The chain has TRBV4-2 and TRBJ2-1, with 9 bases matching TRBD2. CDR3 size: 17 residues. From germline, CDR1 is LGHNA and CDR2 YNFKEQ. Trimming removed 1 base from V and 0 bases from J; junction bases left unmatched: 4. The CDR3 DNA sequence: TGTGCCAGCAGCCAAGGGACTAGCGCCAGCTCCTACAATGAGCAGTTCTTC. Its protein product is CASSQGTSASSYNEQFF.

This chain uses TRBV7-9 with TRBJ1-1; D is possibly TRBD1 (6 bases). Germline CDR1 is SEHNR and CDR2 is FQNEAQ (reference sequence). CDR3 size: 14 residues. V gave up 4 bases and J gave up 6 bases, with 15 bases separating them. CDR3 in amino acids: CASSYNREMAEAFF. The CDR3 DNA sequence: TGTGCCAGCAGCTATAACAGGGAAATGGCTGAAGCTTTCTTT.

V gene TRBV6-5 combines with J gene TRBJ2-1, with TRBD1 matching 9 bases. CDR1 MNHEY and CDR2 SVGAGI come from the germline V gene. J gave up 6 bases and V 6 bases, and 9 bases lay outside the gene matches. The CDR3 runs to 15 residues. The CDR3 here is CASRETGGGGNEQFF. Written as DNA, the CDR3 is TGTGCCAGCAGGGAGACAGGGGGAGGAGGCAATGAGCAGTTCTTC.

CDR3 coding DNA: TGTGCCAGCAGTACTAGGACAGGGGGCATCGGTTCTGAAGCTTTCTTT. Protein product: CASSTRTGGIGSEAFF. The V call is TRBV27, the J call TRBJ1-1; 11 bases map to TRBD1. Per germline, CDR1 MNHEY and CDR2 SMNVEV (reference sequence). The CDR3 length is 16 residues. V was clipped by 5 bases and J by 6 bases; unmatched bases: 11.

This chain links TRBV7-9 with TRBJ1-3, with unresolved D. The V gene's germline CDR1 is SEHNR and CDR2 FQNEAQ (reference sequence). This CDR3 is built from 15 residues. Trimming left V 1 base short and J 3 bases short, with 10 bases between. The CDR3 DNA follows: TGTGCCAGCAGCTTAGGGACGCAAGATGGAAACACCATATATTTT. It specifies CASSLGTQDGNTIYF.

CDR3 residues: CASSLTWGTETEAFF. CDR3 DNA sequence: TGTGCCAGCAGCCTGACCTGGGGGACTGAAACTGAAGCTTTCTTT. The chain has TRBV7-2 and TRBJ1-1; D is perhaps TRBD1 (5 bases). Germline V gene data show CDR1 as SGHTA and CDR2 as FQGNSA. This CDR3 is built from 15 residues. V gave up 5 bases and J gave up 5 bases, with 18 bases separating them.

V and J are TRBV25-1 and TRBJ2-2; TRBD1 might be the D (5 bases). This CDR3 comprises 14 residues. The germline V and J ends were trimmed by 6 bases and 1 base, with 9 bases remaining between them. Germline loops: CDR1 MGHDK, CDR2 SYGVNS. The CDR3 nucleotides are TGTGCCAGCAGGGGGCCAGAGAACACCGGGGAGCTGTTTTTT. Translating gives CASRGPENTGELFF. Using reference TRBV25-1 and TRBJ2-2 for the parts outside the CDR3, the full variable domain is EADIYQTPRYLVIGTGKKITLECSQTMGHDKMYWYQQDPGMELHLIHYSYGVNSTEKGDLSSESTVSRIRTEHFPLTLESARPSHTSQYLCASRGPENTGELFFGEGSRLTVL.

The chain uses TRBV7-9 and TRBJ1-5, with 10 bases identical to TRBD1. Germline-derived CDR1 and CDR2 are SEHNR and FQNEAQ (reference sequence). V trimming: 3 bases; J trimming: 2 bases; junction bases outside the gene matches: 1. This CDR3 is 15 amino acids long. The CDR3 reads CASSLTGGGNQPQHF. CDR3 nucleotide sequence: TGTGCCAGCAGCTTGACAGGGGGCGGCAATCAGCCCCAGCATTTT.

V usage is TRBV19 and J usage is TRBJ2-7; weak D call: TRBD1 (6 bases). The CDR3 spans 13 residues. Germline V gene sequence: CDR1 LNHDA, CDR2 SQIVND (reference sequence). Between the trimmed V and J ends, which lost 10 bases and 1 base, there was a span of 14 bases. The CDR3 spells CATSPGHSYEQYF. The DNA for the CDR3 is TGTGCCACCTCCCCGGGACATTCCTACGAGCAGTACTTC. The complete variable domain, with remaining parts taken from reference TRBV19 and TRBJ2-7, reads DGGITQSPKYLFRKEGQNVTLSCEQNLNHDAMYWYRQDPGQGLRLIYYSQIVNDFQKGDIAEGYSVSREKKESFPLTVTSAQKNPTAFYLCATSPGHSYEQYFGPGTRLTVT.

The rearrangement links TRBV7-9 to TRBJ1-1; no clear D. Trimming shortened V by 2 bases and J by 4 bases, and 8 bases separated the two germline ends. This CDR3 has 13 amino acids. Germline values: CDR1 SEHNR, CDR2 FQNEAQ (reference sequence). The CDR3 nucleotides read TGTGCCAGCAGCTTATTTCTCTCCACTGAAGCTTTCTTT. Translating it yields CASSLFLSTEAFF.

The rearrangement links TRBV5-6 to TRBJ1-4; unclear D gene. Germline V lookup: CDR1 SGHDT, CDR2 YYEEEE. The CDR3 has 14 residues. The ends were cut back, 2 bases at V and 0 bases at J, with 5 bases in the middle. CDR3 DNA: TGTGCCAGCAGCTTACTTGCAACTAATGAAAAACTGTTTTTT. Its translation: CASSLLATNEKLFF.

CDR3 sequence: CATSRDHETQYF. Written as DNA, the CDR3 is TGTGCCACCAGCAGAGATCACGAGACCCAGTACTTC. J is TRBJ2-5 and V is TRBV15; D is unresolved. The CDR3 consists of 12 residues. Germline CDR1 reads LNHNV; CDR2 reads YYDKDF (reference sequence). V lost 0 bases to trimming and J lost 5 bases, with 4 bases between them.

This clone was counted between two and nine times. This rearrangement joins TRBV27 to TRBJ1-6; 9 bases are a match to TRBD1. Germline trimming cut 6 bases from V and 0 bases from J; bases unmatched to any gene: 6. Germline CDR1 reads MNHEY; CDR2 reads SMNVEV (reference sequence). The CDR3 covers 17 residues. CDR3 sequence reads: CASSRKTGGSYNSPLHF. The CDR3 DNA reads as TGTGCCAGCAGCCGTAAGACAGGGGGCTCCTATAATTCACCCCTCCACTTT.